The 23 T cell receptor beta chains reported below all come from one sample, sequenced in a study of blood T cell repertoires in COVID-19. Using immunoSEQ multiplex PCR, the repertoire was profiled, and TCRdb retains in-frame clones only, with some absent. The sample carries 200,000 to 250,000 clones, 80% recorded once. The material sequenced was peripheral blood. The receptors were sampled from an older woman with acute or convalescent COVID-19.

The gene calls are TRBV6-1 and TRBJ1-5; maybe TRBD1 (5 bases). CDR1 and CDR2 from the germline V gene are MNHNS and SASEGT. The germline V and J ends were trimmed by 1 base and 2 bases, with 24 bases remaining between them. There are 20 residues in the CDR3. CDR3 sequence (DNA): TGTGCCAGCAGTGAAGATCCTCCATGGGGCGGGGCGAGGGGCAATCAGCCCCAGCATTTT. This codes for CASSEDPPWGGARGNQPQHF.

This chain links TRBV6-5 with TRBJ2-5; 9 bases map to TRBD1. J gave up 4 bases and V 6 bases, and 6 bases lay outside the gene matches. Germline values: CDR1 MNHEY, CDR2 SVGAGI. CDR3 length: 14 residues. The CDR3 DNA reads TGTGCCAGCAGAGGAGACAGGGGGTCAGAGACCCAGTACTTC. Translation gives CASRGDRGSETQYF.

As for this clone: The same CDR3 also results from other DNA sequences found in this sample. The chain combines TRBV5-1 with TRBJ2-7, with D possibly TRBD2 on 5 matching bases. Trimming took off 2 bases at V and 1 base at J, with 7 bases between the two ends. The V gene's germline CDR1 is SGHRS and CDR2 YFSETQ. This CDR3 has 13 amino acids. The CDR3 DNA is TGCGCCAGCAGCTTTACGGGGTCCTACGAGCAGTACTTC. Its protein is CASSFTGSYEQYF.

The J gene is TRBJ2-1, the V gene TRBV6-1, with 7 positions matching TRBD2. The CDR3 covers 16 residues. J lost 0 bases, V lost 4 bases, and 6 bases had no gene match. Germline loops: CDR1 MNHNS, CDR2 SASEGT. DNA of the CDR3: TGTGCCAGCAGTGGGCGGGGGTCCCGCTCCTACAATGAGCAGTTCTTC. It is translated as CASSGRGSRSYNEQFF.

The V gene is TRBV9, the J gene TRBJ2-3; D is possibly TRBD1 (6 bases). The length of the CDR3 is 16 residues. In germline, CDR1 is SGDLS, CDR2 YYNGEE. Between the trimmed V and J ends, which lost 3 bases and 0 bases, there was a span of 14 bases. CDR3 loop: CASSAGGRSSTDTQYF. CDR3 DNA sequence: TGTGCCAGCAGCGCTGGGGGCCGGTCTAGCACAGATACGCAGTATTTT.

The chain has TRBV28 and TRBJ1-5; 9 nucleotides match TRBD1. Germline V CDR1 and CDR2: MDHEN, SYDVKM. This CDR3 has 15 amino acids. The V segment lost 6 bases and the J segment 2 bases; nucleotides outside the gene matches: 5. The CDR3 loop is CASRGQGLGNQPQHF. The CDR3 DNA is TGTGCCAGCAGAGGACAGGGGTTGGGCAATCAGCCCCAGCATTTT.

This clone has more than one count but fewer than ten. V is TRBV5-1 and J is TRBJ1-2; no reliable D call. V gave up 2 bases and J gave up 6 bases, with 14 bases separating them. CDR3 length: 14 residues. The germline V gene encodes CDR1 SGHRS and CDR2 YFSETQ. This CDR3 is CASSFDQELDGYTF. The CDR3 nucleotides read TGCGCCAGCAGCTTCGACCAGGAACTAGATGGCTACACCTTC.

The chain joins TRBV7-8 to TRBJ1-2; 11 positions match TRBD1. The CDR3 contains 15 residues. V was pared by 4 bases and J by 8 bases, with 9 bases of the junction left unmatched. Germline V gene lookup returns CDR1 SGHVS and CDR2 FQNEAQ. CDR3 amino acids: CASSSTPDRGHGYTF. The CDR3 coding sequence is TGTGCCAGCAGCTCTACACCGGACAGGGGGCACGGCTACACCTTC.

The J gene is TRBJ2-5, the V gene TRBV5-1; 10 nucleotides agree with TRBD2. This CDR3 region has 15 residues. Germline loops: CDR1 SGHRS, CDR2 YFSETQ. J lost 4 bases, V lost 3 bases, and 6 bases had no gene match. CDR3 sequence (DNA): TGCGCCAGCAGCTCTGGGACTAGCGCGACAGAGACCCAGTACTTC. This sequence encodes CASSSGTSATETQYF.

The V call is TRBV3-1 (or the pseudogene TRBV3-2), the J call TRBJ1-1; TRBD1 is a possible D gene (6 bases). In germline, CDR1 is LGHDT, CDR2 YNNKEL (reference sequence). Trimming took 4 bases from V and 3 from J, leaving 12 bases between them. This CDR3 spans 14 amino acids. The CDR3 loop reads CASSLRDTHTEAFF. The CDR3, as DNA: TGTGCCAGCAGCCTCCGGGACACCCACACTGAAGCTTTCTTT.

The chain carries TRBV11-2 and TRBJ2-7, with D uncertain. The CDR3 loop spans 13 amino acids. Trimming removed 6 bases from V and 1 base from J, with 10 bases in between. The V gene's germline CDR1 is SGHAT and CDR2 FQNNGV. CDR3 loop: CASSLGISYEQYF. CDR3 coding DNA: TGTGCCAGCAGTCTAGGTATTTCCTACGAGCAGTACTTC. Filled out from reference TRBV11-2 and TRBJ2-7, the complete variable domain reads EAGVAQSPRYKIIEKRQSVAFWCNPISGHATLYWYQQILGQGPKLLIQFQNNGVVDDSQLPKDRFSAERLKGVDSTLKIQPAKLEDSAVYLCASSLGISYEQYFGPGTRLTVT.

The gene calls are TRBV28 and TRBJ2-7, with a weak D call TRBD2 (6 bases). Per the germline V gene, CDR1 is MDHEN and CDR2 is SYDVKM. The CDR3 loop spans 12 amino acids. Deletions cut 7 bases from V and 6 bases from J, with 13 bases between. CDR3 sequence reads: CASTGVRAEQYF. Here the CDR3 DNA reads TGTGCCAGCACGGGAGTAAGGGCCGAGCAGTACTTC. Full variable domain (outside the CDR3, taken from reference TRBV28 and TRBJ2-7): DVKVTQSSRYLVKRTGEKVFLECVQDMDHENMFWYRQDPGLGLRLIYFSYDVKMKEKGDIPEGYSVSREKKERFSLILESASTNQTSMYLCASTGVRAEQYFGPGTRLTVT.

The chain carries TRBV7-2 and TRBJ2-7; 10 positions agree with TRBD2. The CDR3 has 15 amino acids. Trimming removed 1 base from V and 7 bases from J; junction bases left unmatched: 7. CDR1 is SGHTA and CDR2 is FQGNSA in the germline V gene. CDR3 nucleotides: TGTGCCAGCAGCTTAGATACAGCGGGAGGGCGTGAGCAGTACTTC. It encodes CASSLDTAGGREQYF.

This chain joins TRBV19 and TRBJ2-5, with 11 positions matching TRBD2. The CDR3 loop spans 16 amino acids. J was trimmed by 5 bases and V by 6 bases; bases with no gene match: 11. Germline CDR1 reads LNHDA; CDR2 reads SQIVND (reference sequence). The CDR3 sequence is CASRQLAGVAGETQYF. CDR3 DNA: TGTGCCAGTAGACAACTAGCGGGAGTGGCTGGGGAGACCCAGTACTTC.

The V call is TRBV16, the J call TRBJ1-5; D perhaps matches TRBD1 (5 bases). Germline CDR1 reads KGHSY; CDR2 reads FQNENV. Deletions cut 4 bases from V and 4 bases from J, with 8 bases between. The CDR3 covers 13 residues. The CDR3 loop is CASSPGYNQPQHF. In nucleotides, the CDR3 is TGTGCCAGCAGCCCAGGGTATAATCAGCCCCAGCATTTT.

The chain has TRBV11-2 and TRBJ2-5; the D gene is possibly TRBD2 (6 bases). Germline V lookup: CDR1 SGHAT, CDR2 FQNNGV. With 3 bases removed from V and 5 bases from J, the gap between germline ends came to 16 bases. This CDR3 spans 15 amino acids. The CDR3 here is CASSLGLLGVETQYF. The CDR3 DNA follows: TGTGCCAGCAGCTTGGGACTCCTAGGGGTCGAGACCCAGTACTTC.

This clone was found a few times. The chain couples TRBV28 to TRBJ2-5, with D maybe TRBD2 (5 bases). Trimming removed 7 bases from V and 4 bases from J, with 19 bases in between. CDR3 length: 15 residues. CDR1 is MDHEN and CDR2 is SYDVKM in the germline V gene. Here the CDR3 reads CASMNGGRGGETQYF. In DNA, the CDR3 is TGTGCCAGCATGAATGGCGGAAGAGGAGGAGAGACCCAGTACTTC.

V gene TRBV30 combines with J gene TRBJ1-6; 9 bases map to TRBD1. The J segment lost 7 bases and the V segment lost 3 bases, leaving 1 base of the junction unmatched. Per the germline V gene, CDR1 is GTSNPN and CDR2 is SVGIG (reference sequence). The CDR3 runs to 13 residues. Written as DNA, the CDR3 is TGTGCCTGGAGGGACAGGGGAAATTCACCCCTCCACTTT. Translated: CAWRDRGNSPLHF.

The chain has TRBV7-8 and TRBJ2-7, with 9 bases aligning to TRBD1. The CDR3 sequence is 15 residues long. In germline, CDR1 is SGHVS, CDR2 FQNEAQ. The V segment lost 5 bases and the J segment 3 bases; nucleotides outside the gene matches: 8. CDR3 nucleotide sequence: TGTGCCAGCAGCCTCCAGGGACAGGGAATCTACGAGCAGTACTTC. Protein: CASSLQGQGIYEQYF.

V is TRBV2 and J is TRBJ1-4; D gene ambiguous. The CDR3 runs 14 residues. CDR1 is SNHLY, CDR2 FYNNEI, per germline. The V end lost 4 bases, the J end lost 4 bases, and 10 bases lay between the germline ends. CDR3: CASSVEQVNEKLFF. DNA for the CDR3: TGTGCCAGCAGTGTCGAGCAGGTTAATGAAAAACTGTTTTTT.

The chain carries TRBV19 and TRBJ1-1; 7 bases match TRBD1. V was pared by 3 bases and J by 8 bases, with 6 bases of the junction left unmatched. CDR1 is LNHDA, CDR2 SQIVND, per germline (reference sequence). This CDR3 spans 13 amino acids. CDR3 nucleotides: TGTGCCAGTAGTATTGGGGGACAGCGAGAAGCTTTCTTT. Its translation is CASSIGGQREAFF. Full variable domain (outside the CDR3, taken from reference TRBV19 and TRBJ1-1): DGGITQSPKYLFRKEGQNVTLSCEQNLNHDAMYWYRQDPGQGLRLIYYSQIVNDFQKGDIAEGYSVSREKKESFPLTVTSAQKNPTAFYLCASSIGGQREAFFGQGTRLTVV.

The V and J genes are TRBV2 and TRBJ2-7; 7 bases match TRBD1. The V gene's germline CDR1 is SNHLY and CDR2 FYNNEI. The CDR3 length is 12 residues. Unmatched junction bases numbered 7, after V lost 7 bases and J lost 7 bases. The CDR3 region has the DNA TGTGCCAGCACAATCGACAGGGAGGAGCAGTACTTC. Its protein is CASTIDREEQYF.

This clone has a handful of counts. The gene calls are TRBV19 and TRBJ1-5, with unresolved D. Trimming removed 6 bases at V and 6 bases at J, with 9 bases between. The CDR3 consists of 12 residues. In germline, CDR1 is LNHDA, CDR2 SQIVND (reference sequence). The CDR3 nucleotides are TGTGCCAGTAGGACATCCGGTCAGCCCCAGCATTTT. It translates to CASRTSGQPQHF.